This TCR beta chain was sequenced during a study of cytomegalovirus exposure and HLA in healthy donors. The PCR ran on 60 Vbeta and 13 Jbeta primers. Original processing methods: Unique TCR beta chains numbered about 80 million in a later analysis, with around 10 million shared. This table comes from immunoSEQ multiplex PCR, and its TCRdb copy is limited to in-frame clones, with some not included. V, J and clone size are those of that table, while D and trimming were read from the DNA. The data hold around 150,000 clones, with 77% observed a single time. For this clone: Antigen specificity is unknown.

Study observations and caveats: Earlier analysis yielded a pattern in which most TCR beta V segments were productive about 87% or about 30% of the time. What was likely a sequencing artifact was a cluster of highly shared sequence variants. Most subjects had HLA-A and HLA-B alleles reportedly predicted accurately by TCR beta sequences.

CDR1 and CDR2 from the germline V gene are SQVTM and ANQGSEA. The J segment lost 7 bases and the V segment lost 7 bases, leaving 6 bases of the junction unmatched. This CDR3 has 11 amino acids. This TCR derives from a woman aged 35 to 49 in good health and CMV-seropositive. The sample taken for sequencing was PBMCs. The chain carries TRBV29-1 and TRBJ2-7; 8 nucleotides agree with TRBD2. The CDR3 DNA follows: TGCAGCGCGGGAGGGTTTGGGGAGCAGTACTTC. Translated, it gives CSAGGFGEQYF.